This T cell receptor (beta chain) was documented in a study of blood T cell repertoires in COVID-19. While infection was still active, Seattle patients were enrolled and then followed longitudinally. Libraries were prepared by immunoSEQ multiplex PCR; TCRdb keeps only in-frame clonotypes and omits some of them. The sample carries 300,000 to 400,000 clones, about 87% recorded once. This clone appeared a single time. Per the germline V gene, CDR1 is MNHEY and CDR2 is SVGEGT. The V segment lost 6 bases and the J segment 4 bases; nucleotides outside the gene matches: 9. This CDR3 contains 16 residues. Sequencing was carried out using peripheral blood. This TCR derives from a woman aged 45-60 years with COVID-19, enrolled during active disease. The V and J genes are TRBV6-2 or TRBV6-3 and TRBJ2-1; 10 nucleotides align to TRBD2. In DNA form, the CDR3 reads TGTGCCAGCAGCCTACTAGCGGGACGAAAGTACAATGAGCAGTTCTTC. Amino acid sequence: CASSLLAGRKYNEQFF.